The present TCR beta chain was sequenced within a study of post-analysis software for immune sequencing data (dated by TCRdb to between 2014 and 2017). For context, the study as a whole: The recorded disease courses included relapsing-remitting, secondary progressive and progressive-relapsing multiple sclerosis, and some patients had no subtype annotation. The patient repertoires were compared against 11 previously published healthy control repertoires obtained from donors aged 6 to 25 years. A subset of samples was prepared in parallel using single-end sample barcoding, then pooled and co-amplified after Illumina adapter ligation.

Measured from the cysteine to the phenylalanine, the CDR3 is 15 residues long. Only the CDR3 portion is preserved as DNA: 45 bases, with reading frame beginning at the first base. After removal of 4 bases from V and 6 bases from J, the junction retains 10 bases not matched to a gene. CDR1 SGHRS and CDR2 YFSETQ are derived from the germline V gene. In this sample, this clonotype turned up many times. Its antigen remains unidentified. The input lacks base qualities; no much larger clone sits a single base away. Broader findings and caveats from the paper: Significantly lower normalized Chao1 diversity was found in multiple sclerosis patients than in controls, suggesting substantial peripheral T-cell clonal expansion. A few TRBV segments, including TRBV5-6, TRBV5-1 and TRBV20-1, were significantly more frequent in patients than controls. The control group was slightly older than the multiple sclerosis patient group. Direct clustering with F measure showed strong co-clustering of samples prepared in the same batch, prompting a batch-effect correction.

To demonstrate the VDJtools post-analysis software, the study profiled TCR beta repertoires from the peripheral blood of 13 young patients with multiple sclerosis. The multiple sclerosis patients were children and adolescents between roughly 6 and 16 years of age. Libraries were constructed by PCR. Sequenced using an Illumina HiSeq 2500. Unique molecular identifiers were incorporated into TCR beta cDNA libraries to reduce PCR and sequencing biases. Every 1 to 10 million input T cells yielded approximately 500,000 cDNA molecules, meaning each molecule approximated one T cell. Patient libraries were prepared and sequenced with the same protocol used for the earlier healthy control dataset. Samples belonging to the same batch were prepared together, multiplexed and sequenced on a shared HiSeq lane. The authors' analysis ran thus. MIGEC was used to process the raw barcoded reads, and molecular identifier groups with only a single read were discarded before consensus assembly and CDR3 extraction. VDJtools was used for post-analysis of the clonotype tables, and diversity was normalized by down-sampling every dataset to the size of the smallest sample. Repertoire overlap clustering matched CDR3 amino acid but not nucleotide sequences to correct batch-related cross-sample contamination. TCRdb took the public reads, trimmed them with fastp at Q25, ran MiXCR for clone calling and kept in-frame beta chains. Each CDR3 protein appears once, grouped with its most common genes and DNA. TCRdb assigned the V and J calls; the authors' analysis was not used. The sample table records approximately 250,000 distinct CDR3 sequences; 36% of these occur just once. Under 5.5% of the sample comes from the top ten.

The receptor's source is a girl aged 10 to 17 with multiple sclerosis. Recombination linked TRBV5-1 to TRBJ1-1; 9 bases in between match TRBD1. Sequencing was carried out using blood. Read as DNA, the sequence is TGCGCCAGCAGCGCCCAGCCGGGACAGGGATCTGAAGCTTTCTTT. This codes for CASSAQPGQGSEAFF.